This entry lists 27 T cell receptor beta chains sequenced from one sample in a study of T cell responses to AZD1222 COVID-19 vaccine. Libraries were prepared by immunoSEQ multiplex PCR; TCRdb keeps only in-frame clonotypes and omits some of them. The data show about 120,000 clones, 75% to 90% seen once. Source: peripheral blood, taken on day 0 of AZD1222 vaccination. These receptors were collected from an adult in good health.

The CDR3 spells CASSQPGLGPEQFF. CDR3 in DNA: TGTGCCAGCAGCCAACCGGGACTAGGGCCTGAGCAGTTCTTC. The V gene is TRBV3-1 (or the pseudogene TRBV3-2), the J gene TRBJ2-1; 8 nucleotides match TRBD2. The CDR3 is 14 residues long. Losses at the gene ends were 2 bases for V and 9 bases for J; bases not matched to a gene: 6. The V gene's germline CDR1 is LGHDT and CDR2 YNNKEL (reference sequence).

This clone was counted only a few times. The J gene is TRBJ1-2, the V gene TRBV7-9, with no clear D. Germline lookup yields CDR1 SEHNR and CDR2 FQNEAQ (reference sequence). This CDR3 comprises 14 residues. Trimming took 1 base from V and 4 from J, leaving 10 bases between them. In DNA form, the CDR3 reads TGTGCCAGCAGCTTAGAAGGGCAGATCTATGGCTACACCTTC. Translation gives CASSLEGQIYGYTF.

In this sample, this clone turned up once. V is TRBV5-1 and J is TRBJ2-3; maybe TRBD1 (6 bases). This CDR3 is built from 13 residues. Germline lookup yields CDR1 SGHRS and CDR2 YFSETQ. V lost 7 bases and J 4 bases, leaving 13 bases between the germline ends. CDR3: CASGQQGPDTQYF. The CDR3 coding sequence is TGCGCCAGCGGACAGCAGGGCCCAGATACGCAGTATTTT.

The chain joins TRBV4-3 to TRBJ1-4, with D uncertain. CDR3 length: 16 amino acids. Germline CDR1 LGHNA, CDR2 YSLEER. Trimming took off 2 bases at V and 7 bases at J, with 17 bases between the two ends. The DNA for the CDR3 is TGCGCCAGCAGCCAAAGAAGTGGGGTTTCGAGTGAAAAACTGTTTTTT. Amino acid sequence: CASSQRSGVSSEKLFF.

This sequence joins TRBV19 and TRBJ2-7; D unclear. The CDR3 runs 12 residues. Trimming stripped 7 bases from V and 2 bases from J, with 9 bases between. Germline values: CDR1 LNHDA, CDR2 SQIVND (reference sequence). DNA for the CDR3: TGTGCCAGTATGTCTCGAGCCTACGAGCAGTACTTC. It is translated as CASMSRAYEQYF.

As DNA, the CDR3 is TGCGCCAGCAGCCAAGAGGGACGATCCTATGGCTACACCTTC. Protein: CASSQEGRSYGYTF. V is TRBV4-3 and J is TRBJ1-2, with D possibly being TRBD1 (5 bases). The CDR3 length is 14 residues. Per germline, CDR1 LGHNA and CDR2 YSLEER. V lost 0 bases and J lost 4, with 9 bases in between.

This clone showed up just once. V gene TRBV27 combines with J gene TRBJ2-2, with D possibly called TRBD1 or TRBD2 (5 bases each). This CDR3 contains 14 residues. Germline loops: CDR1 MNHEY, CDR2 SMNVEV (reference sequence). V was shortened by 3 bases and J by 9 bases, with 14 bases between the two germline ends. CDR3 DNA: TGTGCCAGCAGTTTGGGACGGCATAGTAGGGAGCTGTTTTTT. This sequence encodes CASSLGRHSRELFF.

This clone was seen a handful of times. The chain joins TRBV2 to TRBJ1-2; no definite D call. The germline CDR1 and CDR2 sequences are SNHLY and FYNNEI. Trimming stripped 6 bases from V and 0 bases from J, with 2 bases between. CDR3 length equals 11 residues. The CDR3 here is CASSPNYGYTF. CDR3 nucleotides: TGTGCCAGCAGCCCTAACTATGGCTACACCTTC.

Here the CDR3 DNA reads TGTGCCAGCAGCTTCGGTCCCATGTATGGCTACACCTTC. This gives the protein CASSFGPMYGYTF. The chain is built from TRBV7-9 and TRBJ1-2, with unresolved D. The CDR3 sequence is 13 residues long. Germline CDR1 and CDR2: SEHNR and FQNEAQ (reference sequence). Trimming removed 3 bases at V and 5 bases at J, with 10 bases between.

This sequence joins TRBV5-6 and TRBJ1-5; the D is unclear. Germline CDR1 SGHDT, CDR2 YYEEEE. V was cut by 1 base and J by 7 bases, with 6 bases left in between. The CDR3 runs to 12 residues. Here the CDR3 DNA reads TGTGCCAGCAGCTTGTTGGGGCAGCCCCAGCATTTT. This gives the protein CASSLLGQPQHF. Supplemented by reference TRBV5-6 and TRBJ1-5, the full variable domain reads DAGVTQSPTHLIKTRGQQVTLRCSPKSGHDTVSWYQQALGQGPQFIFQYYEEEERQRGNFPDRFSGHQFPNYSSELNVNALLLGDSALYLCASSLLGQPQHFGDGTRLSIL.

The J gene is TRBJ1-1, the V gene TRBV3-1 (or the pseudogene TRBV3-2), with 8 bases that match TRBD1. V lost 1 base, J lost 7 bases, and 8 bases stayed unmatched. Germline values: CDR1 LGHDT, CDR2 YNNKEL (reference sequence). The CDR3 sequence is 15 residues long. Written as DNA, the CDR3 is TGTGCCAGCAGCCAAGTTTGGTCAGGGGGCGGTGAAGCTTTCTTT. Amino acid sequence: CASSQVWSGGGEAFF.

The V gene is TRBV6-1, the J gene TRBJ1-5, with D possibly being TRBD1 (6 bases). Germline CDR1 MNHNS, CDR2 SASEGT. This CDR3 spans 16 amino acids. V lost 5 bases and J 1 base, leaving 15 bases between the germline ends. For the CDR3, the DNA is TGTGCCAGCAGTAAAGGGGGGAGGCCGAGCAATCAGCCCCAGCATTTT. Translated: CASSKGGRPSNQPQHF.

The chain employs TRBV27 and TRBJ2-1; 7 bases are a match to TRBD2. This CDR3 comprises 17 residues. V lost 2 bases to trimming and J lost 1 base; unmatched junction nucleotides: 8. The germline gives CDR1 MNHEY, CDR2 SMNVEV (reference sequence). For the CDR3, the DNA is TGTGCCAGCAGTTTAGACCCAGCGGGGCGTTCCTACAATGAGCAGTTCTTC. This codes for CASSLDPAGRSYNEQFF.

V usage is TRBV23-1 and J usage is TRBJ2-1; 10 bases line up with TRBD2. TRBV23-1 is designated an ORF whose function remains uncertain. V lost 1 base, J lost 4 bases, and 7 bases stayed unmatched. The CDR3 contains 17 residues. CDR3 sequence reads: CASSQFTLAGEYNEQFF. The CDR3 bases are TGCGCCAGCAGTCAATTCACCCTAGCGGGGGAATACAATGAGCAGTTCTTC.

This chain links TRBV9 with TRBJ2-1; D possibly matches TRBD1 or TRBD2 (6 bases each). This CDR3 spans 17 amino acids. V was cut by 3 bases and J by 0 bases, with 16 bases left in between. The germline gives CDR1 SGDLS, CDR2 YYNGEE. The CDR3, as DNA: TGTGCCAGCAGCGCCGGATGGGGGGCACACTCCTACAATGAGCAGTTCTTC. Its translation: CASSAGWGAHSYNEQFF.

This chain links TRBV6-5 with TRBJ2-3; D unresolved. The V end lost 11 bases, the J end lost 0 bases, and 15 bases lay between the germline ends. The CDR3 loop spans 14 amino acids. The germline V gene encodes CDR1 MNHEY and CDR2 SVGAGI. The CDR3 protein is CALGPRSSTDTQYF. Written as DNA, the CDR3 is TGTGCCCTCGGCCCCCGGTCTAGCACAGATACGCAGTATTTT.

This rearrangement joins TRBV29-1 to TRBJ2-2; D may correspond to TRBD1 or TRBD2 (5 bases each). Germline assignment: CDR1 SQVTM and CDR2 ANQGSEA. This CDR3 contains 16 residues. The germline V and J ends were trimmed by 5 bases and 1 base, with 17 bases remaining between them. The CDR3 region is CSVSPPGTRNTGELFF. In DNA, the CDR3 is TGCAGCGTTTCACCCCCCGGGACGAGGAACACCGGGGAGCTGTTTTTT.

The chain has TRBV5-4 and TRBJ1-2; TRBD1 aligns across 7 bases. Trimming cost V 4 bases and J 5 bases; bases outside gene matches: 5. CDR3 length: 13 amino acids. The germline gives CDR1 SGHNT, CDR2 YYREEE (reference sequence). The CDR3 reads CASSTGVEYGYTF. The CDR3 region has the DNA TGTGCCAGCAGCACAGGGGTTGAGTATGGCTACACCTTC.

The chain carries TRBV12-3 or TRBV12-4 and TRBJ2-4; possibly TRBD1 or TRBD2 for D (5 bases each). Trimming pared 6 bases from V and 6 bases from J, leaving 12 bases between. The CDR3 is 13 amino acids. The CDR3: CASSWGFPNIQYF. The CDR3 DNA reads TGTGCCAGCAGCTGGGGGTTCCCAAACATTCAGTACTTC.

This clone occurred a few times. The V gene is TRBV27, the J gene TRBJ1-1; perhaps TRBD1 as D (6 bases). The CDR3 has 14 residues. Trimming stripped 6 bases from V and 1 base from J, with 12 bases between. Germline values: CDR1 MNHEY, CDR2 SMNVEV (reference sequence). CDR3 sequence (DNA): TGTGCCAGCAGACAGGGCGGTGCGAACACTGAAGCTTTCTTT. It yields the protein CASRQGGANTEAFF.

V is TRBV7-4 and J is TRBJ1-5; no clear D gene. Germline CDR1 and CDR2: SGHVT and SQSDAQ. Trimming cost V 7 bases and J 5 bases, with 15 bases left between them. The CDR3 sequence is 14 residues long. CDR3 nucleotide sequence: TGTGCCAGCAACCATACCCGTTACTATCAGCCCCAGCATTTT. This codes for CASNHTRYYQPQHF.

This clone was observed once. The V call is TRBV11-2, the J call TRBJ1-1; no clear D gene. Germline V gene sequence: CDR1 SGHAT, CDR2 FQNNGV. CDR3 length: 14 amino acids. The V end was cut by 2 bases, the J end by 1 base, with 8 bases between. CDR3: CASSLLAANTEAFF. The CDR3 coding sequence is TGTGCCAGCAGCTTACTGGCAGCGAACACTGAAGCTTTCTTT.

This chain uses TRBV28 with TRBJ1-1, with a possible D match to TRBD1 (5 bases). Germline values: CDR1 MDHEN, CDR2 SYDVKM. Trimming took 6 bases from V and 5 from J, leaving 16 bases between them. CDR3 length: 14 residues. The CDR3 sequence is CASRARGGGTEAFF. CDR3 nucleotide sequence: TGTGCCAGCAGAGCTAGGGGTGGGGGGACTGAAGCTTTCTTT.

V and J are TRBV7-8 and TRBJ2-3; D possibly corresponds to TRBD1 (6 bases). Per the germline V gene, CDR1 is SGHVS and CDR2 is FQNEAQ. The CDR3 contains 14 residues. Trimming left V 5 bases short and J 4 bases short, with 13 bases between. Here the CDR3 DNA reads TGTGCCAGCAGCGCCTACTACAGGGCAGATACGCAGTATTTT. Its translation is CASSAYYRADTQYF.

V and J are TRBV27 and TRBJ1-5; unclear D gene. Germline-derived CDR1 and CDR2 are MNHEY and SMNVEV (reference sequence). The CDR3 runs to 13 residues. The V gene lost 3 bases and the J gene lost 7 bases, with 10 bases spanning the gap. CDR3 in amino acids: CASSLGSQQPQHF. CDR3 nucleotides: TGTGCCAGCAGTTTGGGGTCACAGCAGCCCCAGCATTTT.

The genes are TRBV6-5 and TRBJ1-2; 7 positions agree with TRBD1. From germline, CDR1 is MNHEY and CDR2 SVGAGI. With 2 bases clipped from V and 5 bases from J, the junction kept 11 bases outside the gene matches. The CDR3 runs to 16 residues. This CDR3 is CASSYVVGDSFYGYTF. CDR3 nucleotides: TGTGCCAGCAGTTACGTTGTGGGGGACAGTTTTTATGGCTACACCTTC.

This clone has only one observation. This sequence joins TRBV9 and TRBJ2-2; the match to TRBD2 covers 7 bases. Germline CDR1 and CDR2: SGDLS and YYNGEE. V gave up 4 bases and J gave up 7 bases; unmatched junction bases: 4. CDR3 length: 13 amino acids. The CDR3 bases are TGTGCCAGCAGCTCCCAGCGGGGCGGGGAGCTGTTTTTT. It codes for CASSSQRGGELFF.